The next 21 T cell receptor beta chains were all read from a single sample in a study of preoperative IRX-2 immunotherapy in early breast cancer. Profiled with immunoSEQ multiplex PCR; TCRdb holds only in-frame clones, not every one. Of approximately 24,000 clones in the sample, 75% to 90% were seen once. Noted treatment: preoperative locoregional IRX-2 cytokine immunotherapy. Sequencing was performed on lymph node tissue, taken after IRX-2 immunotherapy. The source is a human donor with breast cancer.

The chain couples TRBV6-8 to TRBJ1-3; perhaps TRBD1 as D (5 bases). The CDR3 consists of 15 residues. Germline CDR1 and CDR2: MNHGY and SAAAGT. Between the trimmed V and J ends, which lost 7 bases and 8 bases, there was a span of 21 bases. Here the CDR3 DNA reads TGTGCCAGCACCCTTCAGTCTAGAGGGGCGGACACCATATATTTT. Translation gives CASTLQSRGADTIYF.

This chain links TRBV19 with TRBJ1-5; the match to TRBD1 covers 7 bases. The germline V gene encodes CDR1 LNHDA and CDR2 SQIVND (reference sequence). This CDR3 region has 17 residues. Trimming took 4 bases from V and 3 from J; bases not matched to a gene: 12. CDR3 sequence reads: CASSTLLDRYSNQPQHF. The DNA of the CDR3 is TGTGCCAGTAGTACCCTCTTGGACAGGTATTCCAATCAGCCCCAGCATTTT.

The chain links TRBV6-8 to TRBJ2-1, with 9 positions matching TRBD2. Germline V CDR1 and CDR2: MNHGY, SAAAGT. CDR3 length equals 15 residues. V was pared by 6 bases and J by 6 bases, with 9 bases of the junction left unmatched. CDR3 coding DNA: TGTGCCAGCAGATCCAGCGGGGGGCCTGGCAATGAGCAGTTCTTC. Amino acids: CASRSSGGPGNEQFF.

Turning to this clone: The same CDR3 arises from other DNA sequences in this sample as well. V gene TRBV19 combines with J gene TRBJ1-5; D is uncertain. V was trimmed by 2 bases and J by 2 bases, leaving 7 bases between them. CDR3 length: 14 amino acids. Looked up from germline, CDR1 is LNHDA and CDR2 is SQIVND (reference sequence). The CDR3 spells CASSIRTGNQPQHF. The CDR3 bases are TGTGCCAGTAGTATAAGGACGGGCAATCAGCCCCAGCATTTT.

CDR3 sequence: CASSPPGQGASEQYF. The CDR3 coding sequence is TGTGCCAGCTCACCACCGGGACAGGGGGCCTCCGAGCAGTACTTC. The chain links TRBV18 to TRBJ2-7, with 12 bases identical to TRBD1. The germline gives CDR1 KGHSH, CDR2 LQKENI. V was clipped by 0 bases and J by 6 bases; unmatched bases: 3. The CDR3 runs to 15 residues.

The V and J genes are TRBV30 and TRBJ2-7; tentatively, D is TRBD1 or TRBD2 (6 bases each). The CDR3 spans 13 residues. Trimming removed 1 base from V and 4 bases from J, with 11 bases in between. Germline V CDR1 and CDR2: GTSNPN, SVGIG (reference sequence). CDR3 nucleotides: TGTGCCTGGAGTGGTGGGGGGCTTTACGAGCAGTACTTC. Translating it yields CAWSGGGLYEQYF.

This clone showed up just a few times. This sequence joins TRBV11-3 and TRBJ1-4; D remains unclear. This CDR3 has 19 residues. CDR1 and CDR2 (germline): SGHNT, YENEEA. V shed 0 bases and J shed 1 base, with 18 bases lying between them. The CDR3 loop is CASSLDEARRTLTNEKLFF. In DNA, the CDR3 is TGTGCCAGCAGCTTAGATGAGGCCAGACGGACGCTAACTAATGAAAAACTGTTTTTT. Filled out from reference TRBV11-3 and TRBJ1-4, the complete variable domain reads EAGVVQSPRYKIIEKKQPVAFWCNPISGHNTLYWYLQNLGQGPELLIRYENEEAVDDSQLPKDRFSAERLKGVDSTLKIQPAELGDSAVYLCASSLDEARRTLTNEKLFFGSGTQLSVL.

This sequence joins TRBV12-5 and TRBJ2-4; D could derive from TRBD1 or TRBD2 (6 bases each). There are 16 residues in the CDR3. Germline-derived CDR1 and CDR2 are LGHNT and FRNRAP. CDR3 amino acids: CASTQTGGLAKNIQYF. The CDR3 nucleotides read TGTGCCAGCACCCAGACAGGAGGGCTAGCCAAAAACATTCAGTACTTC.

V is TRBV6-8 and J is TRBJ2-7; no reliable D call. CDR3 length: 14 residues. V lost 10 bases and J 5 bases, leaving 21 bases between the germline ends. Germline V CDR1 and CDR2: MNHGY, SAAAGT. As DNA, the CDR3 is TGTGCCATCAAGGCGGCCCTTCTTTCAGACGAGCAGTACTTC. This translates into CAIKAALLSDEQYF.

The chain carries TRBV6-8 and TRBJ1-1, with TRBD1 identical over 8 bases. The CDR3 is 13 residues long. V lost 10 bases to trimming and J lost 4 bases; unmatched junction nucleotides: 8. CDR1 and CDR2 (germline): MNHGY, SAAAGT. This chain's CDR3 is CAIRATGGTEAFF. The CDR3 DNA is TGTGCCATCAGAGCCACAGGGGGCACTGAAGCTTTCTTT.

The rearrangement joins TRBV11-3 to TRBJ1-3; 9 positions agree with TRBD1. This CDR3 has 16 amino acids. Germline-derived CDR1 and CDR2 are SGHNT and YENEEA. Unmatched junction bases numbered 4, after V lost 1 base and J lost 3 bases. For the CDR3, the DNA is TGTGCCAGCAGCTTAGGCGGACAGGGGTATGGAAACACCATATATTTT. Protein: CASSLGGQGYGNTIYF.

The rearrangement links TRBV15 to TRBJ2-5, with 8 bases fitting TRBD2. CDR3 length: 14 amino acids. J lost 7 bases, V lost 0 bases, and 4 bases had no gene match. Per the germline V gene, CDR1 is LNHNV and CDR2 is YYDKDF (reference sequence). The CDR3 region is CATSREGLGGTQYF. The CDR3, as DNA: TGTGCCACCAGCAGAGAGGGACTAGGAGGGACCCAGTACTTC.

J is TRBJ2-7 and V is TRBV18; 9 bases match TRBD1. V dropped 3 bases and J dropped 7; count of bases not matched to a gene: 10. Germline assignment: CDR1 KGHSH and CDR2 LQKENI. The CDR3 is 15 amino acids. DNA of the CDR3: TGTGCCAGCTCACCCTCGGGGGGACAGGGTGGAGAGCAGTACTTC. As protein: CASSPSGGQGGEQYF.

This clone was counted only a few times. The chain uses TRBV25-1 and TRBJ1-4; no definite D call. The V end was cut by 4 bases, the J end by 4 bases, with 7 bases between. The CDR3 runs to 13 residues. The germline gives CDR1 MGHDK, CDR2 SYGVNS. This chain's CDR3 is CASSGNNNEKLFF. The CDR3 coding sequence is TGTGCCAGCAGTGGTAACAATAATGAAAAACTGTTTTTT.

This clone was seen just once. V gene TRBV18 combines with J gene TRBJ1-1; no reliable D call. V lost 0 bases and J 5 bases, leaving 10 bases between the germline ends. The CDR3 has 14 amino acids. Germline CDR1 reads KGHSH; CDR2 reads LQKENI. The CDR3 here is CASSPPGVRTEAFF. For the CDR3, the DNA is TGTGCCAGCTCACCACCCGGGGTAAGGACTGAAGCTTTCTTT.

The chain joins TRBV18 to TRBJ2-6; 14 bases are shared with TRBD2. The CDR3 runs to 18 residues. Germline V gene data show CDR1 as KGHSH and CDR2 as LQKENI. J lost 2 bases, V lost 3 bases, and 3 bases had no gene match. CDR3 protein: CASSPGLAGDTGANVLTF. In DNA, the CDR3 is TGTGCCAGCTCACCGGGACTAGCGGGGGATACTGGGGCCAACGTCCTGACTTTC.

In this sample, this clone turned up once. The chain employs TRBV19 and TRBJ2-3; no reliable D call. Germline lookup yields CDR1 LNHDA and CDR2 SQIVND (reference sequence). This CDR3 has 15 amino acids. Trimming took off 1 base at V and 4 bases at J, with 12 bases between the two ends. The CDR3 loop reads CASSIVAQPADTQYF. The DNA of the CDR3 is TGTGCCAGTAGTATAGTCGCACAGCCGGCAGATACGCAGTATTTT.

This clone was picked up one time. CDR3 nucleotides: TGTGCCAGCTCACCACCTCTAGGGACAGGGTCGACTGGGGCCAACGTCCTGACTTTC. This translates into CASSPPLGTGSTGANVLTF. This chain links TRBV18 with TRBJ2-6, with 9 bases that match TRBD1. The CDR3 spans 19 residues. V shed 0 bases and J 2 bases; nucleotides not matched to a gene: 8. The germline gives CDR1 KGHSH, CDR2 LQKENI.

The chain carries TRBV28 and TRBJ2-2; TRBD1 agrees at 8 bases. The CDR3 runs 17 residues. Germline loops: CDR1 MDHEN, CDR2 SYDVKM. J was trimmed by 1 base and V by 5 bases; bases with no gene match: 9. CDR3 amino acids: CASSIRQGWGNTGELFF. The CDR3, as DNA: TGTGCCAGCAGTATCAGACAGGGGTGGGGGAACACCGGGGAGCTGTTTTTT. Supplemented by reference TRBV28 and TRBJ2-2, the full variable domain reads DVKVTQSSRYLVKRTGEKVFLECVQDMDHENMFWYRQDPGLGLRLIYFSYDVKMKEKGDIPEGYSVSREKKERFSLILESASTNQTSMYLCASSIRQGWGNTGELFFGEGSRLTVL.

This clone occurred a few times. The DNA of the CDR3 is TGTGCCCACTCCGCGGCCCTGAACACTGAAGCTTTCTTT. This translates into CAHSAALNTEAFF. This chain joins TRBV6-8 and TRBJ1-1; D unresolved. Trimming took 11 bases from V and 0 from J, leaving 13 bases between them. From germline, CDR1 is MNHGY and CDR2 SAAAGT. The CDR3 contains 13 residues.

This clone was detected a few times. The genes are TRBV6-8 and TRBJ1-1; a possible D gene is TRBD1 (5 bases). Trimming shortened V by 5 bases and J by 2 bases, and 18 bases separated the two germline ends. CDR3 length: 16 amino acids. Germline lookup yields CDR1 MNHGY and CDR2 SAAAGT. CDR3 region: CASSPLTASINTEAFF. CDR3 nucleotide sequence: TGTGCCAGCAGTCCCCTGACAGCATCGATCAACACTGAAGCTTTCTTT.